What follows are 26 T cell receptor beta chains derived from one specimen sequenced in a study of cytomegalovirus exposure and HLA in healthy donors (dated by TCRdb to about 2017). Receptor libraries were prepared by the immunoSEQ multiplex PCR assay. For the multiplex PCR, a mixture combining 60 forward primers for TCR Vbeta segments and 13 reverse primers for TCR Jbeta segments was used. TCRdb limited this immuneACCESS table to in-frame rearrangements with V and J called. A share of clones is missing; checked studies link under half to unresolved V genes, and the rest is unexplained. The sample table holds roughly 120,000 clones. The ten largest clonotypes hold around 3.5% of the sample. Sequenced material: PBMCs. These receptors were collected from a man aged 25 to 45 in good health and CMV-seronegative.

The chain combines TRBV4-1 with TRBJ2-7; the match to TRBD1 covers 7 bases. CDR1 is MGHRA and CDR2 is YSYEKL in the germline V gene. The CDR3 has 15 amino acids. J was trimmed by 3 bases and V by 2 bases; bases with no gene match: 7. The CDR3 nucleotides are TGCGCCAGCAGCCAATTAAGGACAGGCCTCTACGAGCAGTACTTC. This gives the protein CASSQLRTGLYEQYF.

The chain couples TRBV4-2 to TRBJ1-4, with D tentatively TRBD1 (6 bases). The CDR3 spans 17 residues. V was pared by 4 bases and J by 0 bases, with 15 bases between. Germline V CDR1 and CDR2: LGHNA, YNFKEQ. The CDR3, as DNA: TGTGCCAGCAGCCTCTTGGGGGCCGAGGCAACTAATGAAAAACTGTTTTTT. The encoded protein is CASSLLGAEATNEKLFF.

The CDR3 protein is CASSGAGTGYDNEQFF. In nucleotides, the CDR3 is TGTGCCAGCAGCGGTGCCGGGACAGGGTATGACAATGAGCAGTTCTTC. The V and J genes are TRBV5-6 and TRBJ2-1; 9 bases are a match to TRBD1. V lost 4 bases, J lost 5 bases, and 10 bases stayed unmatched. The germline V gene encodes CDR1 SGHDT and CDR2 YYEEEE. This CDR3 region has 16 residues.

The CDR3 loop reads CAISENRDSNSPLHF. The CDR3 coding sequence is TGTGCCATCAGTGAAAATCGAGATAGCAATTCACCCCTCCACTTT. The J gene is TRBJ1-6, the V gene TRBV10-3; D remains unclear. Trimming removed 3 bases from V and 7 bases from J, with 13 bases in between. CDR3 length equals 15 residues. The germline CDR1 and CDR2 sequences are ENHRY and SYGVKD.

The DNA for the CDR3 is TGTGCCAGTAGTATCCGGGACACTTTCTCCTACGAGCAGTACTTC. Translating gives CASSIRDTFSYEQYF. This chain links TRBV19 with TRBJ2-7, with D maybe TRBD1 (6 bases). From germline, CDR1 is LNHDA and CDR2 SQIVND (reference sequence). The CDR3 contains 15 residues. Trimming pared 3 bases from V and 0 bases from J, leaving 12 bases between.

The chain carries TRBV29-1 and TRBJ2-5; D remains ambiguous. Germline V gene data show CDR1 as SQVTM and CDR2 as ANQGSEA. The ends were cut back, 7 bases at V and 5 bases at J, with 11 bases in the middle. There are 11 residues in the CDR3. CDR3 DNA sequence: TGCAGCGGGCAATCCTGGGAGACCCAGTACTTC. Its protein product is CSGQSWETQYF.

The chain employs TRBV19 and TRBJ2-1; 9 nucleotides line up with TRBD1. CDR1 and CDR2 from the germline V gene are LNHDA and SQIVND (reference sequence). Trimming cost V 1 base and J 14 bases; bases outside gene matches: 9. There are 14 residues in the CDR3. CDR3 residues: CASSIGGDREAKFF. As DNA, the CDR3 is TGTGCCAGTAGTATAGGGGGGGACAGGGAGGCGAAGTTCTTC.

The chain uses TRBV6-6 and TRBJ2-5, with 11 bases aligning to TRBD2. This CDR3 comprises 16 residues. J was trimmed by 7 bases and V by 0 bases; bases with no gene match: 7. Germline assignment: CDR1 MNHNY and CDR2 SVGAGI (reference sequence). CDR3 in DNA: TGTGCCAGCAGTTACTCAACTAGCGGGGGTTTGGGGACCCAGTACTTC. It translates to CASSYSTSGGLGTQYF.

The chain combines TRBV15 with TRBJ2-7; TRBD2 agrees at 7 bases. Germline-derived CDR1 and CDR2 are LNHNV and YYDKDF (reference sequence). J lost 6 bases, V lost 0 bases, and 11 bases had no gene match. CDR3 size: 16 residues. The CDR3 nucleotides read TGTGCCACCAGCAGAGACCTACACGGGACTAAAGGCGAGCAGTACTTC. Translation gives CATSRDLHGTKGEQYF.

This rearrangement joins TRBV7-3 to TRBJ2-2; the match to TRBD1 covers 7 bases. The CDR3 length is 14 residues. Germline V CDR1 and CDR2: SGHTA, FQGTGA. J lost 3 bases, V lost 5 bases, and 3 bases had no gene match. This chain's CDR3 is CASSRQGYTGELFF. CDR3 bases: TGTGCCAGCAGCCGACAGGGTTACACCGGGGAGCTGTTTTTT.

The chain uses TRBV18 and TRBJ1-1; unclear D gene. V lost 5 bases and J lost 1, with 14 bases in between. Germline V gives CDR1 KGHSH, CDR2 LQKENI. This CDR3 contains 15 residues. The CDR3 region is CASSIAAVENTEAFF. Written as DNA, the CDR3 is TGTGCCAGCTCAATCGCGGCAGTAGAGAACACTGAAGCTTTCTTT.

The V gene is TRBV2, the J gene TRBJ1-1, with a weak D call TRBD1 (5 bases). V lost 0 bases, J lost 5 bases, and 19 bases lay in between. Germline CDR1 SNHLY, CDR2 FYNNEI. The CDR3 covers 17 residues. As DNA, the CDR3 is TGTGCCAGCAGTGAAGCCCCAGGGTTTTCCGAGTTAACTGAAGCTTTCTTT. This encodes CASSEAPGFSELTEAFF.

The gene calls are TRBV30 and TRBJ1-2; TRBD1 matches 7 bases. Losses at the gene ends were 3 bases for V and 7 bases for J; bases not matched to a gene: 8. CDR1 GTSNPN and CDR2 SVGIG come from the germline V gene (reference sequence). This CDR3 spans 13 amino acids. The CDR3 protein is CAWSPGGPGGYTF. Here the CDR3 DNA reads TGTGCCTGGAGCCCAGGGGGACCCGGTGGCTACACCTTC. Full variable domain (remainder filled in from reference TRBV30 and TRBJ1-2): SQTIHQWPATLVQPVGSPLSLECTVEGTSNPNLYWYRQAAGRGLQLLFYSVGIGQISSEVPQNLSASRPQDRQFILSSKKLLLSDSGFYLCAWSPGGPGGYTFGSGTRLTVV.

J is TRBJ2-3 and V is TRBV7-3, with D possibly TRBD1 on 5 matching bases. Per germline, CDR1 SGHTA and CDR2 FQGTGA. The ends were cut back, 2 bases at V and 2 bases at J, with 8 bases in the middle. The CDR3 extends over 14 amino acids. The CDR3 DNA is TGTGCCAGCAGCTTATCAGGGATCACAGATACGCAGTATTTT. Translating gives CASSLSGITDTQYF.

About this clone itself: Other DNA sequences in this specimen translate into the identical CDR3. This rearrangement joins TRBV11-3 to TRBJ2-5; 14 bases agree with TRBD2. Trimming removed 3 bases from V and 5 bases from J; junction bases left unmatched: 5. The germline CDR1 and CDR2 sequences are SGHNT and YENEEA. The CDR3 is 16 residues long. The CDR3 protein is CASSLTSGGAGETQYF. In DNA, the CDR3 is TGTGCCAGCAGCTTGACTAGCGGGGGGGCAGGGGAGACCCAGTACTTC. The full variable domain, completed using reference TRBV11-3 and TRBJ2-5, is EAGVVQSPRYKIIEKKQPVAFWCNPISGHNTLYWYLQNLGQGPELLIRYENEEAVDDSQLPKDRFSAERLKGVDSTLKIQPAELGDSAVYLCASSLTSGGAGETQYFGPGTRLLVL.

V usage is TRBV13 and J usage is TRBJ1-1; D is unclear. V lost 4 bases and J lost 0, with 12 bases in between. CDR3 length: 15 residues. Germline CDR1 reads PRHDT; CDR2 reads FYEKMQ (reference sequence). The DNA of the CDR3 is TGTGCCAGCAGCTCCGGTCGGACTATGAACACTGAAGCTTTCTTT. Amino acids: CASSSGRTMNTEAFF.

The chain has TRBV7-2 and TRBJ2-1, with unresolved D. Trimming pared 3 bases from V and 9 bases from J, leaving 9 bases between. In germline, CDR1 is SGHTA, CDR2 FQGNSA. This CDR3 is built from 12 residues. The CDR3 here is CASSFAAREQFF. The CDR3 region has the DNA TGTGCCAGCAGCTTCGCGGCGCGTGAGCAGTTCTTC.

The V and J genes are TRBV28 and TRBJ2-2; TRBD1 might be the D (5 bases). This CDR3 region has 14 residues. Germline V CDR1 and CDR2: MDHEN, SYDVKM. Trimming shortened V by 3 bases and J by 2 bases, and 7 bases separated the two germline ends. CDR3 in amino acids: CASSLGHNTGELFF. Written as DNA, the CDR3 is TGTGCCAGCAGTTTGGGGCATAACACCGGGGAGCTGTTTTTT.

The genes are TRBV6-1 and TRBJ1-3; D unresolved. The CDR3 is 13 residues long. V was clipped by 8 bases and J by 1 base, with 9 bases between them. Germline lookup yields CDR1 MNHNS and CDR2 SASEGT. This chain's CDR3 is CASPERSGNTIYF. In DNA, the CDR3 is TGTGCCAGCCCGGAGCGATCTGGAAACACCATATATTTT.

CDR3 bases: TGTGCCAGCAGTGCCAGACAGCTACGTTCACCCCTCCACTTT. It specifies CASSARQLRSPLHF. V usage is TRBV6-5 and J usage is TRBJ1-6; TRBD1 is a possible D gene (5 bases). The V end lost 5 bases, the J end lost 9 bases, and 14 bases lay between the germline ends. The CDR3 contains 14 residues. CDR1 and CDR2 (germline): MNHEY, SVGAGI.

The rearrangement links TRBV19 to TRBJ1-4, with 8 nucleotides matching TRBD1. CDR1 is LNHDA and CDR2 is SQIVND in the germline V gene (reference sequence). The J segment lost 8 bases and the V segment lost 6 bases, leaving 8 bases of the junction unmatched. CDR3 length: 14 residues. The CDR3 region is CASRGTGLWEKLFF. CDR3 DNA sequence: TGTGCCAGTAGGGGGACAGGACTTTGGGAAAAACTGTTTTTT.

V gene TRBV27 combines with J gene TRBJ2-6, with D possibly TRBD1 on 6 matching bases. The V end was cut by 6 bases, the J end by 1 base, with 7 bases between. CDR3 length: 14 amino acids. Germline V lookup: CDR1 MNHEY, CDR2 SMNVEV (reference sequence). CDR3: CASRDSSGANVLTF. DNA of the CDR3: TGTGCCAGCAGGGACAGTTCTGGGGCCAACGTCCTGACTTTC.

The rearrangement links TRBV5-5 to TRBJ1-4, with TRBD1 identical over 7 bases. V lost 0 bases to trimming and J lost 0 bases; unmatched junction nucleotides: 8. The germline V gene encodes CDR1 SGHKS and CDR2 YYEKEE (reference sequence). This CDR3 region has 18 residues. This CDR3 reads CASSLADRTGATNEKLFF. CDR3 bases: TGTGCCAGCAGCTTGGCCGATCGGACAGGAGCAACTAATGAAAAACTGTTTTTT.

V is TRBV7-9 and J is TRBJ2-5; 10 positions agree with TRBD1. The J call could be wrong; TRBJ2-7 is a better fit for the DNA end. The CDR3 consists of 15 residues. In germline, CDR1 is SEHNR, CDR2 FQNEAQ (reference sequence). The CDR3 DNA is TGTGCCAGCAGCCTACAGGGACAGGGGAGGGACGAGCAGTACTTC. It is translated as CASSLQGQGRDEQYF.

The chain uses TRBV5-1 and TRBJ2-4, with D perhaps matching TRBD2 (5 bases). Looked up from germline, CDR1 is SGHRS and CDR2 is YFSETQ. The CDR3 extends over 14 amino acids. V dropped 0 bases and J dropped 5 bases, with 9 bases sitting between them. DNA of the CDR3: TGCGCCAGCAGCTTGGGGGAGAGCGAAAACATTCAGTACTTC. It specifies CASSLGESENIQYF. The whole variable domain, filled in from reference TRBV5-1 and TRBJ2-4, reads KAGVTQTPRYLIKTRGQQVTLSCSPISGHRSVSWYQQTPGQGLQFLFEYFSETQRNKGNFPGRFSGRQFSNSRSEMNVSTLELGDSALYLCASSLGESENIQYFGAGTRLSVL.

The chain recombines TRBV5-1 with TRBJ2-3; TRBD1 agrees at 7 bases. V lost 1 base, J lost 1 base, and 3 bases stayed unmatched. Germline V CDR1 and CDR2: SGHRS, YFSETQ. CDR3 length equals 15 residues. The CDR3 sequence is CASSLSGTGTDTQYF. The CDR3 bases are TGCGCCAGCAGCTTGTCGGGGACAGGCACAGATACGCAGTATTTT.